The 20 T cell receptor beta chains listed next were all sequenced from one sample in a study of T cell responses to AZD1222 COVID-19 vaccine. Profiled with immunoSEQ multiplex PCR; TCRdb holds only in-frame clones, not every one. Here the sample spans some 160,000 clones, around 92% being singletons. Specimen: peripheral blood, collected on day 0 of AZD1222 vaccination. All receptors derive from an adult in good health.

The chain links TRBV5-4 to TRBJ2-2; D is uncertain. Trimming cost V 1 base and J 3 bases, with 7 bases left between them. Germline lookup yields CDR1 SGHNT and CDR2 YYREEE (reference sequence). The CDR3 is 14 residues long. The CDR3 DNA follows: TGTGCCAGCAGCTTGATGCCGTACACCGGGGAGCTGTTTTTT. Translation gives CASSLMPYTGELFF.

This chain joins TRBV10-3 and TRBJ1-2; TRBD1 matches at 9 bases. The CDR3 loop spans 15 amino acids. Germline trimming cut 2 bases from V and 11 bases from J; bases unmatched to any gene: 12. Germline loops: CDR1 ENHRY, CDR2 SYGVKD. CDR3 amino acids: CAISERLQGASRYTF. The CDR3 nucleotides are TGTGCCATCAGTGAGAGGCTACAGGGGGCTTCGAGGTACACCTTC.

This clone was detected once. The V call is TRBV5-6, the J call TRBJ1-2; D is undetermined. V lost 1 base and J 4 bases, leaving 8 bases between the germline ends. Germline-derived CDR1 and CDR2 are SGHDT and YYEEEE. The CDR3 is made up of 13 amino acids. The DNA of the CDR3 is TGTGCCAGCAGCTTGCCAGATATCTATGGCTACACCTTC. Translated, it gives CASSLPDIYGYTF. Variable domain in full (rest from reference TRBV5-6 and TRBJ1-2): DAGVTQSPTHLIKTRGQQVTLRCSPKSGHDTVSWYQQALGQGPQFIFQYYEEEERQRGNFPDRFSGHQFPNYSSELNVNALLLGDSALYLCASSLPDIYGYTFGSGTRLTVV.

CDR3 coding DNA: TGTGCCAGCAGCGTAGGGAGTTTCTCTGGAAACACCATATATTTT. It translates to CASSVGSFSGNTIYF. V and J are TRBV9 and TRBJ1-3, with D uncertain. Per germline, CDR1 SGDLS and CDR2 YYNGEE. The CDR3 sequence is 15 residues long. The V end was cut by 0 bases, the J end by 0 bases, with 7 bases between.

This clone has only one observation. This rearrangement joins TRBV27 to TRBJ2-2; TRBD2 matches at 7 bases. Losses at the gene ends were 10 bases for V and 0 bases for J; bases not matched to a gene: 8. This CDR3 comprises 15 residues. Germline V gives CDR1 MNHEY, CDR2 SMNVEV (reference sequence). The CDR3 region is CATKRGSANTGELFF. The DNA for the CDR3 is TGTGCCACCAAGCGGGGTTCTGCGAACACCGGGGAGCTGTTTTTT.

The chain recombines TRBV7-2 with TRBJ1-3, with D possibly matching TRBD1 (6 bases). The CDR3 consists of 15 residues. Per the germline V gene, CDR1 is SGHTA and CDR2 is FQGNSA. Trimming took 0 bases from V and 3 from J, leaving 9 bases between them. CDR3 protein: CASSLAGAGGNTIYF. The CDR3 DNA follows: TGTGCCAGCAGCTTAGCGGGGGCAGGTGGAAACACCATATATTTT.

This sequence joins TRBV5-4 and TRBJ2-1, with D perhaps matching TRBD2 (7 bases). Trimming stripped 7 bases from V and 5 bases from J, with 19 bases between. This CDR3 comprises 15 residues. The germline V gene encodes CDR1 SGHNT and CDR2 YYREEE (reference sequence). The CDR3 DNA follows: TGTGCCAGCGTCCCTACGGGGGGCGTCCACAATGAGCAGTTCTTC. It is translated as CASVPTGGVHNEQFF.

V and J are TRBV4-1 and TRBJ1-4, with D perhaps matching TRBD1 (5 bases). Germline CDR1 MGHRA, CDR2 YSYEKL. CDR3 size: 11 residues. V was clipped by 3 bases and J by 10 bases, with 6 bases between them. This CDR3 reads CASSQGGKLFF. DNA for the CDR3: TGCGCCAGCAGCCAGGGGGGAAAACTGTTTTTT.

This chain uses TRBV27 with TRBJ1-5, with D unresolved. V lost 3 bases and J 3 bases, leaving 3 bases between the germline ends. Germline CDR1 MNHEY, CDR2 SMNVEV (reference sequence). The CDR3 sequence is 12 residues long. The CDR3 sequence: CASSFTNQPQHF. CDR3 in DNA: TGTGCCAGCAGTTTCACCAATCAGCCCCAGCATTTT.

This rearrangement joins TRBV12-2 to TRBJ2-7; the tabulated D call, TRBD1, remains unverified against the DNA. TRBV12-2 is described as a pseudogene. The CDR3 loop spans 17 amino acids. CDR3: CASRVPGGDRDYYEQYF. The CDR3 DNA sequence: TGTGCAAGTCGCGTCCCGGGGGGGGACAGGGACTACTACGAGCAGTACTTC.

This chain links TRBV6-5 with TRBJ1-2, with 11 bases lining up with TRBD1. V was pared by 6 bases and J by 2 bases, with 5 bases of the junction left unmatched. The CDR3 runs 15 residues. Germline V gene sequence: CDR1 MNHEY, CDR2 SVGAGI. CDR3 sequence (DNA): TGTGCCAGCAGAGGACAGGGGGCGGCAAACTATGGCTACACCTTC. It specifies CASRGQGAANYGYTF.

This chain links TRBV21-1 with TRBJ1-5. TRBV21-1 is listed as a pseudogene. CDR3 length: 16 amino acids. DNA for the CDR3: TGTGCCAGCAGCAAAGACGGGTGTGATAGCAATCAGCCCCAGCATTTT. This encodes CASSKDGCDSNQPQHF.

The chain couples TRBV6-5 to TRBJ2-7, with TRBD2 identical over 9 bases. The germline V gene has CDR1 MNHEY and CDR2 SVGAGI. The CDR3 consists of 15 residues. V shed 2 bases and J 1 base; nucleotides not matched to a gene: 3. The CDR3 region has the DNA TGTGCCAGCAGTTACGCAGCGGGGGGTTCCTACGAGCAGTACTTC. It yields the protein CASSYAAGGSYEQYF.

The chain links TRBV6-1 to TRBJ1-6, with 7 bases aligning to TRBD1. Germline trimming cut 2 bases from V and 10 bases from J; bases unmatched to any gene: 5. Looked up from germline, CDR1 is MNHNS and CDR2 is SASEGT. The CDR3 contains 14 residues. CDR3 DNA sequence: TGTGCCAGCAGTGAAAGGACAGGTAGCTCACCCCTCCACTTT. This translates into CASSERTGSSPLHF.

The V gene is TRBV5-8, the J gene TRBJ2-5, with TRBD2 as a possible D gene (6 bases). With 1 base removed from V and 5 bases from J, the gap between germline ends came to 21 bases. The V gene's germline CDR1 is SGHTS and CDR2 YDEGEE. The CDR3 spans 17 residues. CDR3 in DNA: TGTGCCAGCAGCTTGATCCGGGACGCACAAGGAGGGGAGACCCAGTACTTC. Its translation: CASSLIRDAQGGETQYF.

This clone was found once. The chain couples TRBV5-4 to TRBJ1-6; 8 nucleotides agree with TRBD1. Per germline, CDR1 SGHNT and CDR2 YYREEE (reference sequence). V shed 4 bases, J shed 8 bases, and the junction held 5 bases outside the gene matches. CDR3 length equals 14 residues. CDR3 sequence reads: CASSPDRGDSPLHF. CDR3 in DNA: TGTGCCAGCAGCCCAGACAGGGGAGATTCACCCCTCCACTTT.

The chain's CDR3 is CASSQGRGGRDTQYF. CDR3 nucleotide sequence: TGCGCCAGCAGCCAAGGAAGGGGGGGGAGAGATACGCAGTATTTT. The chain joins TRBV4-3 to TRBJ2-3, with D possibly matching TRBD2 (7 bases). Trimming left V 1 base short and J 5 bases short, with 13 bases between. The CDR3 is 15 residues long. Germline CDR1 LGHNA, CDR2 YSLEER.

This rearrangement joins TRBV19 to TRBJ1-1; 7 bases align to TRBD1. Germline CDR1 LNHDA, CDR2 SQIVND (reference sequence). Trimming at V came to 6 bases and at J to 5 bases, leaving 9 bases not matched to a gene. The CDR3 contains 14 residues. The CDR3 sequence is CASSHRGRGTEAFF. CDR3 sequence (DNA): TGTGCCAGTAGCCACAGGGGACGGGGAACTGAAGCTTTCTTT. Full variable domain (missing parts from reference TRBV19 and TRBJ1-1): DGGITQSPKYLFRKEGQNVTLSCEQNLNHDAMYWYRQDPGQGLRLIYYSQIVNDFQKGDIAEGYSVSREKKESFPLTVTSAQKNPTAFYLCASSHRGRGTEAFFGQGTRLTVV.

This clone was seen once. The rearrangement links TRBV7-9 to TRBJ1-6; possibly TRBD1 for D (6 bases). The CDR3 runs 16 residues. Trimming removed 7 bases from V and 10 bases from J, with 23 bases in between. Germline values: CDR1 SEHNR, CDR2 FQNEAQ (reference sequence). The CDR3 is CASTQGGGLNLSPLHF. The CDR3, as DNA: TGTGCCAGCACCCAGGGTGGGGGGCTTAATCTCTCACCCCTCCACTTT.

The chain links TRBV28 to TRBJ1-6; tentative D call: TRBD1 (6 bases). CDR1 and CDR2 (germline): MDHEN, SYDVKM. There are 12 residues in the CDR3. Trimming took 5 bases from V and 18 from J, leaving 17 bases between them. CDR3 in DNA: TGTGCCAGCAGTGAGACAGGTTGGCCTTACCACTTT. It codes for CASSETGWPYHF.